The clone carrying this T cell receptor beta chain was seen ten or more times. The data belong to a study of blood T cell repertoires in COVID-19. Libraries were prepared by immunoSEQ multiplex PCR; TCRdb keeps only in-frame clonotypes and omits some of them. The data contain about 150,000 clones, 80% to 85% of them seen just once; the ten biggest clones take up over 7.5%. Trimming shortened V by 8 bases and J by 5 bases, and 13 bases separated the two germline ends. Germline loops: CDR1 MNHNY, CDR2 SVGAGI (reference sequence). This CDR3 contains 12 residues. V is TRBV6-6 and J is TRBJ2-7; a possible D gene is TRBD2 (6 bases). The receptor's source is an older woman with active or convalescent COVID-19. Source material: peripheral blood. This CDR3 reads CASGDGRNEQYV. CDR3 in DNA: TGTGCCAGCGGGGATGGGAGGAACGAGCAGTACGTC.